Listed below are T cell receptor beta chains from one sample, sequenced in a study of blood T cell repertoires in COVID-19. The assay was immunoSEQ multiplex PCR, and TCRdb's table has in-frame clones only and misses some. The sample has about 76,000 clones, around 84% seen once; the top ten hold roughly 9.8%. The sequencing sample was made of peripheral blood. These receptors were collected from a man aged 60-69 years with COVID-19, enrolled during active disease. The CDR3 runs from the conserved cysteine through the conserved F or W. The D gene is left open where the match is weak. Clone size is given for some rows only: seen once, a few or many times, or a class if the clone is expanded.

V gene: TRBV4-2
J gene: TRBJ2-1
clone size: NA
D gene: TRBD2
CDR3 protein: CASSLPGAGGYNEQFF
CDR3 DNA: TGTGCCAGCAGCCTTCCCGGGGCGGGGGGCTACAATGAGCAGTTCTTC

V gene: TRBV10-1
J gene: TRBJ2-1
clone size: NA
D gene: TRBD2
CDR3 protein: CASSEVLGGDGPYNEQFF
CDR3 DNA: TGCGCCAGCAGTGAGGTGTTGGGGGGGGACGGCCCCTACAATGAGCAGTTCTTC

V gene: TRBV5-6
J gene: TRBJ2-5
clone size: NA
D gene: TRBD1
CDR3 protein: CASSMGQTYQETQYF
CDR3 DNA: TGTGCCAGCAGCATGGGACAGACGTACCAAGAGACCCAGTACTTC

V gene: TRBV28
J gene: TRBJ1-4
clone size: NA
D gene: TRBD1
CDR3 protein: CASSLPTGGKEKLFF
CDR3 DNA: TGTGCCAGCAGTCTACCGACAGGGGGCAAAGAAAAACTGTTTTTT

V gene: TRBV14
J gene: TRBJ2-5
clone size: NA
D gene: TRBD2
CDR3 protein: CASSQDLSGGVKTQYF
CDR3 DNA: TGTGCCAGCAGCCAAGATTTGAGCGGGGGGGTGAAGACCCAGTACTTC

V gene: TRBV2
J gene: TRBJ1-5
clone size: NA
D gene: TRBD1
CDR3 protein: CASRQGIISNRSQHF
CDR3 DNA: TGTGCCAGCAGACAGGGGATAATCAGTAATCGTTCCCAGCATTTT

V gene: TRBV9
J gene: TRBJ2-4
clone size: NA
D gene: TRBD1
CDR3 protein: CASSVGQGARIQYF
CDR3 DNA: TGTGCCAGCAGCGTAGGACAGGGGGCGCGCATTCAGTACTTC

V gene: TRBV2
J gene: TRBJ1-1
clone size: NA
D gene: NA
CDR3 protein: CASTNPPGRAFF
CDR3 DNA: TGTGCCAGCACCAACCCCCCGGGTCGGGCTTTCTTT

V gene: TRBV10-3
J gene: TRBJ2-7
clone size: NA
D gene: NA
CDR3 protein: CAISRTTGDYEQYF
CDR3 DNA: TGTGCCATCAGTCGAACGACAGGAGACTACGAGCAGTACTTC

V gene: TRBV7-2
J gene: TRBJ1-1
clone size: NA
D gene: NA
CDR3 protein: CASSPRQVNTEAFF
CDR3 DNA: TGTGCCAGCAGCCCGCGACAGGTGAACACTGAAGCTTTCTTT

V gene: TRBV5-4
J gene: TRBJ2-3
clone size: NA
D gene: NA
CDR3 protein: CASSSTRVTDTQYF
CDR3 DNA: TGTGCCAGCAGCTCAACTAGGGTCACAGATACGCAGTATTTT

V gene: TRBV7-9
J gene: TRBJ1-6
clone size: NA
D gene: NA
CDR3 protein: CASSLTSSPLHF
CDR3 DNA: TGTGCCAGCAGCTTGACTTCCTCACCCCTCCACTTT

V gene: TRBV4-1
J gene: TRBJ2-1
clone size: once
D gene: TRBD2
CDR3 protein: CASSPLTLAGGYNEQFF
CDR3 DNA: TGCGCCAGCAGCCCCTTAACACTAGCGGGGGGATACAATGAGCAGTTCTTC

V gene: TRBV19
J gene: TRBJ1-1
clone size: NA
D gene: NA
CDR3 protein: CASSIPGSNTEAFF
CDR3 DNA: TGTGCCAGTAGTATACCGGGGAGTAACACTGAAGCTTTCTTT

V gene: TRBV28
J gene: TRBJ1-2
clone size: NA
D gene: NA
CDR3 protein: CASSQMDYGYTF
CDR3 DNA: TGTGCCAGCAGTCAGATGGACTATGGCTACACCTTC

V gene: TRBV10-3
J gene: TRBJ1-1
clone size: NA
D gene: NA
CDR3 protein: CAISGGMNTEAFF
CDR3 DNA: TGTGCCATCAGTGGGGGCATGAACACTGAAGCTTTCTTT

V gene: TRBV9
J gene: TRBJ2-5
clone size: NA
D gene: NA
CDR3 protein: CASSDGAGPQETQYF
CDR3 DNA: TGTGCCAGCAGCGACGGTGCGGGGCCGCAAGAGACCCAGTACTTC

V gene: TRBV6-1
J gene: TRBJ2-4
clone size: NA
D gene: TRBD2
CDR3 protein: CASSEALVGLAGNIQYF
CDR3 DNA: TGTGCCAGCAGTGAAGCGCTTGTTGGGTTAGCGGGAAACATTCAGTACTTC

V gene: TRBV10-1
J gene: TRBJ1-1
clone size: NA
D gene: TRBD1
CDR3 protein: CASSESIGQGIEAFF
CDR3 DNA: TGCGCCAGCAGTGAGTCGATAGGACAGGGGATAGAAGCTTTCTTT

V gene: TRBV29-1
J gene: TRBJ1-4
clone size: NA
D gene: TRBD1
CDR3 protein: CSVARDRGEKLFF
CDR3 DNA: TGCAGCGTAGCCCGGGACAGGGGGGAAAAACTGTTTTTT

V gene: TRBV11-2
J gene: TRBJ1-4
clone size: NA
D gene: TRBD1
CDR3 protein: CASSFRGTVNEKLFF
CDR3 DNA: TGTGCCAGCAGCTTTAGGGGGACAGTTAATGAAAAACTGTTTTTT

V gene: TRBV2
J gene: TRBJ1-5
clone size: NA
D gene: NA
CDR3 protein: CASSVQANSNQPQHF
CDR3 DNA: TGTGCCAGCAGTGTCCAAGCTAATAGCAATCAGCCCCAGCATTTT

V gene: TRBV10-1
J gene: TRBJ2-7
clone size: few
D gene: NA
CDR3 protein: CASSGSGGFHEQYF
CDR3 DNA: TGCGCCAGCAGTGGATCGGGGGGCTTTCACGAGCAGTACTTC

V gene: TRBV6-1
J gene: TRBJ1-2
clone size: NA
D gene: NA
CDR3 protein: CASSEALREGYGYTF
CDR3 DNA: TGTGCCAGCAGTGAAGCGCTTCGTGAGGGTTATGGCTACACCTTC

V gene: TRBV7-6
J gene: TRBJ2-7
clone size: NA
D gene: NA
CDR3 protein: CASSLGPFAGRREQYF
CDR3 DNA: TGTGCCAGCAGCTTAGGACCTTTCGCAGGGCGGAGAGAGCAGTACTTC

V gene: TRBV19
J gene: TRBJ2-7
clone size: NA
D gene: NA
CDR3 protein: CASRSRHLTYEQYF
CDR3 DNA: TGTGCCAGTAGGTCGCGGCACCTTACCTACGAGCAGTACTTC

V gene: TRBV10-1
J gene: TRBJ2-4
clone size: NA
D gene: NA
CDR3 protein: CASSESGGNIQYF
CDR3 DNA: TGCGCCAGCAGTGAGTCGGGGGGAAACATTCAGTACTTC

V gene: TRBV3-1/TRBV3-2
J gene: TRBJ1-4
clone size: NA
D gene: NA
CDR3 protein: CASAGGLDEKLFF
CDR3 DNA: TGTGCCAGCGCTGGAGGGCTAGATGAAAAACTGTTTTTT

V gene: TRBV2
J gene: TRBJ2-1
clone size: NA
D gene: NA
CDR3 protein: CASRGGLGEQFF
CDR3 DNA: TGTGCCAGCAGGGGGGGTCTGGGTGAGCAGTTCTTC

V gene: TRBV9
J gene: TRBJ2-1
clone size: NA
D gene: TRBD2
CDR3 protein: CASSVGSSGRAGEQFF
CDR3 DNA: TGTGCCAGCAGCGTCGGTTCCAGCGGGAGGGCGGGAGAGCAGTTCTTC

V gene: TRBV7-3
J gene: TRBJ2-1
clone size: NA
D gene: TRBD2
CDR3 protein: CASSLRAGGLNEQFF
CDR3 DNA: TGTGCCAGCAGCTTACGAGCGGGGGGGCTCAATGAGCAGTTCTTC

V gene: TRBV7-3
J gene: TRBJ2-3
clone size: NA
D gene: NA
CDR3 protein: CASSLLAASTDTQYF
CDR3 DNA: TGTGCCAGCAGCTTATTGGCGGCTAGCACAGATACGCAGTATTTT

V gene: TRBV11-2
J gene: TRBJ2-1
clone size: NA
D gene: TRBD2
CDR3 protein: CASSPLGLAGGSDNEQFF
CDR3 DNA: TGTGCCAGCTCTCCCTTGGGACTAGCGGGGGGGTCTGACAATGAGCAGTTCTTC

V gene: TRBV2
J gene: TRBJ1-6
clone size: NA
D gene: NA
CDR3 protein: CASRADNSPLHF
CDR3 DNA: TGTGCCAGCAGGGCAGATAATTCACCCCTCCACTTT

V gene: TRBV15
J gene: TRBJ2-4
clone size: NA
D gene: NA
CDR3 protein: CATSREQGDIQYF
CDR3 DNA: TGTGCCACCAGTCGAGAACAGGGCGACATTCAGTACTTC

V gene: TRBV28
J gene: TRBJ1-2
clone size: few
D gene: NA
CDR3 protein: CASSLEDSSRGYTF
CDR3 DNA: TGTGCCAGCAGTCTAGAGGACAGTTCGCGGGGCTACACCTTC

V gene: TRBV5-1
J gene: TRBJ2-1
clone size: NA
D gene: NA
CDR3 protein: CASSPDSFSYNEQFF
CDR3 DNA: TGCGCCAGCAGCCCGGACAGCTTCTCCTACAATGAGCAGTTCTTC

V gene: TRBV19
J gene: TRBJ2-1
clone size: NA
D gene: TRBD2
CDR3 protein: CASSRTSGSNNEQFF
CDR3 DNA: TGTGCCAGTAGCCGGACTAGCGGGTCGAACAATGAGCAGTTCTTC

V gene: TRBV19
J gene: TRBJ2-2
clone size: NA
D gene: NA
CDR3 protein: CATPDSYTGELFF
CDR3 DNA: TGTGCCACACCGGACAGCTACACCGGGGAGCTGTTTTTT

V gene: TRBV7-9
J gene: TRBJ1-2
clone size: NA
D gene: TRBD1
CDR3 protein: CASSYLNRDRGYGYTF
CDR3 DNA: TGTGCCAGCAGCTACCTCAACAGGGACAGGGGTTATGGCTACACCTTC

V gene: TRBV7-3
J gene: TRBJ2-2
clone size: NA
D gene: NA
CDR3 protein: CASSLLGQQTGELFF
CDR3 DNA: TGTGCCAGCAGCTTACTTGGACAACAAACCGGGGAGCTGTTTTTT

V gene: TRBV30
J gene: TRBJ2-1
clone size: NA
D gene: NA
CDR3 protein: CAWGRGEGGGMNNEQFF
CDR3 DNA: TGTGCCTGGGGGCGGGGAGAGGGAGGAGGCATGAACAATGAGCAGTTCTTC